The next 25 T cell receptor beta chains were all read from a single sample in a study of T cells in localized non-small cell lung cancer (dated by TCRdb to 2018 to 2021). Library prep was done by the immunoSEQ multiplex PCR assay. TCRdb limited this immuneACCESS table to in-frame rearrangements with V and J called. A share of clones is missing; checked studies link under half to unresolved V genes, and the rest is unexplained. For this sample the table gives more than 20,000 clones, of which roughly 84% were detected only once. Roughly 5% of the sample belongs to the ten largest clones. The sample consisted of PBMCs, taken before any cancer treatment. The receptor source for this set is a man aged 40-75 years with stage II lung adenocarcinoma.

V and J are TRBV6-5 and TRBJ2-1; D could derive from TRBD1 or TRBD2 (5 bases each). V was clipped by 2 bases and J by 9 bases, with 17 bases between them. Per germline, CDR1 MNHEY and CDR2 SVGAGI. The CDR3 is made up of 15 amino acids. DNA of the CDR3: TGTGCCAGCAGTTACAGGTCTAGAGGGGTGTTTGAGCAGTTCTTC. It codes for CASSYRSRGVFEQFF.

This chain joins TRBV6-6 and TRBJ1-1; D perhaps matches TRBD1 (6 bases). Germline CDR1 is MNHNY and CDR2 is SVGAGI (reference sequence). Trimming cost V 6 bases and J 10 bases, with 21 bases left between them. The CDR3 length is 14 residues. CDR3 sequence reads: CASRGDGQSMGAFF. The CDR3 DNA reads TGTGCCAGCAGAGGGGACGGACAGTCTATGGGAGCTTTCTTT.

The rearrangement joins TRBV30 to TRBJ1-5; 7 bases are a match to TRBD1. Germline-derived CDR1 and CDR2 are GTSNPN and SVGIG (reference sequence). Trimming removed 3 bases from V and 1 base from J; junction bases left unmatched: 6. There are 15 residues in the CDR3. CDR3 region: CAWSPGRGSNQPQHF. DNA for the CDR3: TGTGCCTGGAGCCCCGGCAGGGGGAGCAATCAGCCCCAGCATTTT.

This chain uses TRBV9 with TRBJ1-1; the match to TRBD1 covers 8 bases. The CDR3 totals 15 residues. CDR1 SGDLS and CDR2 YYNGEE come from the germline V gene. The ends lost 4 bases at V and 3 bases at J; junction bases unmatched: 8. The CDR3 protein is CASSSATGVYTEAFF. The CDR3 coding sequence is TGTGCCAGCAGCTCAGCGACAGGGGTCTACACTGAAGCTTTCTTT.

The chain has TRBV30 and TRBJ2-5, with 14 nucleotides matching TRBD2. Unmatched junction bases numbered 2, after V lost 5 bases and J lost 3 bases. This CDR3 contains 14 residues. The V gene's germline CDR1 is GTSNPN and CDR2 SVGIG (reference sequence). The CDR3 sequence: CAWSGLAGEETQYF. The CDR3 region has the DNA TGTGCCTGGTCGGGACTAGCGGGAGAAGAGACCCAGTACTTC.

This clone was detected once. V gene TRBV9 combines with J gene TRBJ2-1; D is unresolved. The V gene lost 0 bases and the J gene lost 4 bases, with 11 bases spanning the gap. The CDR3 is 15 amino acids. Looked up from germline, CDR1 is SGDLS and CDR2 is YYNGEE. CDR3 DNA sequence: TGTGCCAGCAGCGTAGAGTGGGCATCTTACAATGAGCAGTTCTTC. It codes for CASSVEWASYNEQFF.

This clone was seen just once. This sequence joins TRBV19 and TRBJ1-5; D ambiguous. The CDR3 totals 15 residues. V shed 3 bases and J shed 0 bases, with 9 bases lying between them. Germline CDR1 LNHDA, CDR2 SQIVND (reference sequence). In DNA form, the CDR3 reads TGTGCCAGTAGTATTCGTTCTAATAGCAATCAGCCCCAGCATTTT. This codes for CASSIRSNSNQPQHF.

V and J are TRBV7-8 and TRBJ1-4; D call uncertain. This CDR3 has 13 amino acids. The V end was cut by 1 base, the J end by 11 bases, with 11 bases between. Germline lookup yields CDR1 SGHVS and CDR2 FQNEAQ. Written as DNA, the CDR3 is TGTGCCAGCAGCTTAGAACAAGAAGGGAAACTGTTTTTT. Translating it yields CASSLEQEGKLFF.

The rearrangement links TRBV7-2 to TRBJ2-1; D unclear. Germline CDR1 reads SGHTA; CDR2 reads FQGNSA. The length of the CDR3 is 14 residues. Between the trimmed V and J ends, which lost 7 bases and 10 bases, there was a span of 20 bases. CDR3 coding DNA: TGTGCCAGCACCTCAAGGGTCCGACTCAGGGAGCAGTTCTTC. This gives the protein CASTSRVRLREQFF. Complete variable domain (other parts from reference TRBV7-2 and TRBJ2-1): GAGVSQSPSNKVTEKGKDVELRCDPISGHTALYWYRQSLGQGLEFLIYFQGNSAPDKSGLPSDRFSAERTGGSVSTLTIQRTQQEDSAVYLCASTSRVRLREQFFGPGTRLTVL.

This clone was found once. This rearrangement joins TRBV5-1 to TRBJ2-7; D perhaps matches TRBD1 (6 bases). Trimming removed 5 bases from V and 3 bases from J, with 12 bases in between. The germline V gene encodes CDR1 SGHRS and CDR2 YFSETQ. The CDR3 runs to 13 residues. CDR3 protein: CASSLGQSYEQYF. The CDR3, as DNA: TGCGCCAGCAGTTTAGGACAGAGCTACGAGCAGTACTTC.

The chain joins TRBV5-1 to TRBJ2-7, with 8 nucleotides matching TRBD1. The junction had 7 bases not matched to a gene; V was cut back by 3 bases and J by 5 bases. The CDR3 is 14 amino acids. Germline loops: CDR1 SGHRS, CDR2 YFSETQ. As DNA, the CDR3 is TGCGCCAGCAGCTCCCCAGACAGGGGTAACGAGCAGTACTTC. Its protein product is CASSSPDRGNEQYF.

The chain joins TRBV7-6 to TRBJ2-1, with a possible D match to TRBD2 (7 bases). V dropped 6 bases and J dropped 3 bases, with 21 bases sitting between them. From germline, CDR1 is SGHVS and CDR2 FNYEAQ. The CDR3 extends over 17 amino acids. In DNA form, the CDR3 reads TGTGCCAGCAGTCCCATGGGGGCTAGCGGAAACTACAATGAGCAGTTCTTC. Translation: CASSPMGASGNYNEQFF.

The genes are TRBV7-9 and TRBJ1-3; D might be TRBD1 (5 bases). The CDR3 runs to 16 residues. Germline V gene data show CDR1 as SEHNR and CDR2 as FQNEAQ (reference sequence). The germline V and J ends were trimmed by 5 bases and 1 base, with 15 bases remaining between them. DNA of the CDR3: TGTGCCAGCAGCCCCGGGGGGGTGAGGTCTGGAAACACCATATATTTT. Protein product: CASSPGGVRSGNTIYF.

This rearrangement joins TRBV10-3 to TRBJ2-2; a possible D gene is TRBD1 (6 bases). The CDR3 runs 14 residues. V shed 6 bases and J shed 2 bases, with 10 bases lying between them. Germline V gene sequence: CDR1 ENHRY, CDR2 SYGVKD. CDR3 DNA sequence: TGTGCCATCAGGGACAGCATTAACACCGGGGAGCTGTTTTTT. Amino acid sequence: CAIRDSINTGELFF.

The rearrangement uses TRBV6-5 and TRBJ2-2; 8 positions match TRBD2. V shed 2 bases, J shed 4 bases, and the junction held 0 bases outside the gene matches. The CDR3 spans 14 residues. Germline V lookup: CDR1 MNHEY, CDR2 SVGAGI. This CDR3 reads CASSYREGTGELFF. In nucleotides, the CDR3 is TGTGCCAGCAGTTACCGGGAGGGCACCGGGGAGCTGTTTTTT.

A remark on this clone: One junction end does not reproduce the germline sequence, and a read error may be involved. The chain links TRBV7-8 to TRBJ1-2; D unresolved. The germline gives CDR1 SGHVS, CDR2 FQNEAQ. The CDR3 loop spans 12 amino acids. The CDR3 coding sequence is TGTGCCAGCAGCTTAGGCAATCGGGCGTTGCTGTTC. This codes for CASSLGNRALLF.

The chain couples TRBV27 to TRBJ1-1; 10 bases match TRBD1. CDR1 is MNHEY and CDR2 is SMNVEV in the germline V gene (reference sequence). The CDR3 spans 16 residues. V shed 3 bases, J shed 4 bases, and the junction held 8 bases outside the gene matches. For the CDR3, the DNA is TGTGCCAGCAGTTTCGGGACAGGGGCGCCCGTCACTGAAGCTTTCTTT. Translating gives CASSFGTGAPVTEAFF.

The rearrangement uses TRBV27 and TRBJ2-1; 8 bases are a match to TRBD2. Germline trimming cut 7 bases from V and 7 bases from J; bases unmatched to any gene: 12. This CDR3 is built from 15 residues. Germline CDR1 MNHEY, CDR2 SMNVEV (reference sequence). CDR3 in amino acids: CASKPLLAGLNEQFF. CDR3 coding DNA: TGTGCCAGCAAGCCACTCCTAGCGGGCCTTAATGAGCAGTTCTTC.

This clone was counted a few times. The chain joins TRBV4-2 to TRBJ1-2; D perhaps matches TRBD1 (5 bases). Germline CDR1 reads LGHNA; CDR2 reads YNFKEQ. Deletions cut 6 bases from V and 1 base from J, with 9 bases between. The CDR3 covers 13 residues. The CDR3 spells CASRHDSNYGYTF. CDR3 DNA sequence: TGTGCCAGCAGACACGACAGTAACTATGGCTACACCTTC.

This clone has only one observation. The chain couples TRBV7-9 to TRBJ1-1; no clear D. The ends were cut back, 2 bases at V and 2 bases at J, with 6 bases in the middle. There are 13 residues in the CDR3. Germline CDR1 is SEHNR and CDR2 is FQNEAQ (reference sequence). The CDR3 DNA sequence: TGTGCCAGCAGCTTAACGTTCAACACTGAAGCTTTCTTT. Its protein is CASSLTFNTEAFF.

The genes are TRBV18 and TRBJ1-4; D might be TRBD1 (6 bases). This CDR3 has 14 amino acids. The germline V gene encodes CDR1 KGHSH and CDR2 LQKENI. The V end was cut by 1 base, the J end by 8 bases, with 11 bases between. In nucleotides, the CDR3 is TGTGCCAGCTCACCACGTACAGGGAGGGAAAAACTGTTTTTT. It yields the protein CASSPRTGREKLFF.

The genes are TRBV7-8 and TRBJ2-2; D unresolved. Germline CDR1 is SGHVS and CDR2 is FQNEAQ. The V gene lost 5 bases and the J gene lost 5 bases, with 9 bases spanning the gap. The CDR3 has 13 residues. In nucleotides, the CDR3 is TGTGCCAGCAGCACCGTCGAGACCGGGGAGCTGTTTTTT. It codes for CASSTVETGELFF.

This clone was counted once. J is TRBJ2-7 and V is TRBV10-1, with 12 positions matching TRBD1. Germline CDR1 is WNHNN and CDR2 is SYGVQD (reference sequence). CDR3 length equals 14 residues. Trimming took 5 bases from V and 9 from J; bases not matched to a gene: 8. CDR3 sequence reads: CASSPGTGGVGQYF. As DNA, the CDR3 is TGCGCCAGCAGTCCCGGGACAGGGGGCGTCGGGCAGTACTTC.

This sequence joins TRBV7-9 and TRBJ2-7; D possibly corresponds to TRBD1 (6 bases). The CDR3 loop spans 14 amino acids. Between the trimmed V and J ends, which lost 5 bases and 5 bases, there was a span of 16 bases. Germline V gene data show CDR1 as SEHNR and CDR2 as FQNEAQ (reference sequence). The CDR3 region has the DNA TGTGCCAGCAGCCCCCACGGGACAATTGACGAGCAGTACTTC. It encodes CASSPHGTIDEQYF.

The V call is TRBV11-3, the J call TRBJ1-4; no clear D. Germline V lookup: CDR1 SGHNT, CDR2 YENEEA. Trimming took off 3 bases at V and 8 bases at J, with 10 bases between the two ends. This CDR3 comprises 13 residues. Here the CDR3 DNA reads TGTGCCAGCAGCTTGGGGTCGGGGGAAAAACTGTTTTTT. Its translation: CASSLGSGEKLFF.